The 5 T cell receptor beta chains reported below all come from one sample, sequenced in a study of shared clonotypes between healthy human individuals. Assay: immunoSEQ multiplex PCR; the TCRdb copy retains only in-frame clones and omits some. Of roughly 500,000 clones in the sample, 76% were seen once. The sample was PBMCs. These receptors all stem from a woman aged 35 to 49 in good health. Some clones in this sample may be carry-over from other donors' samples.

Note on this clone: Being one base from a much bigger clone, this may be a read error. The chain links TRBV28 to TRBJ2-7; unclear D gene. The germline gives CDR1 MDHEN, CDR2 SYDVKM. The CDR3 length is 11 residues. Trimming stripped 6 bases from V and 3 bases from J, with 6 bases between. This chain's CDR3 is CASSLNYEQYF. Written as DNA, the CDR3 is TGTGCCAGCAGCCTGAACTACGAGCAGTACTTC. Looking up the rest from reference TRBV28 and TRBJ2-7 gives the full variable domain: DVKVTQSSRYLVKRTGEKVFLECVQDMDHENMFWYRQDPGLGLRLIYFSYDVKMKEKGDIPEGYSVSREKKERFSLILESASTNQTSMYLCASSLNYEQYFGPGTRLTVT.

The gene calls are TRBV28 and TRBJ2-7; 7 positions agree with TRBD1. The germline gives CDR1 MDHEN, CDR2 SYDVKM. CDR3 size: 13 residues. J lost 1 base, V lost 8 bases, and 5 bases had no gene match. The CDR3 reads CASGPTGSYEQYF. The DNA of the CDR3 is TGTGCCAGCGGACCGACAGGGTCCTACGAGCAGTACTTC.

Comments on this clone: A much larger clone differs by one base, so this may be a read error. In the same sample, other DNA sequences code for this CDR3. The chain has TRBV4-1 and TRBJ2-3; the match to TRBD2 covers 10 bases. The CDR3 is 17 amino acids. Germline-derived CDR1 and CDR2 are MGHRA and YSYEKL. Here the CDR3 DNA reads TGCGCCAGCAGCCAAGGGTGGGCTAGCGGGAGCACCGATACGCAGTATTTT. Protein sequence: CASSQGWASGSTDTQYF.

The chain recombines TRBV9 with TRBJ2-3; 12 bases line up with TRBD2. The CDR3 length is 15 residues. Unmatched junction bases numbered 6, after V lost 4 bases and J lost 6 bases. Germline V gene data show CDR1 as SGDLS and CDR2 as YYNGEE. The CDR3 region has the DNA TGTGCCAGCAGCCCCCGGACTAGCGGGGAGGATACGCAGTATTTT. This sequence encodes CASSPRTSGEDTQYF.

The chain couples TRBV7-2 to TRBJ2-1; TRBD2 matches 13 bases. Trimming removed 6 bases from V and 8 bases from J; junction bases left unmatched: 7. CDR3 length: 15 amino acids. From germline, CDR1 is SGHTA and CDR2 FQGNSA. The CDR3 is CASSTRTSGSDEQFF. In DNA form, the CDR3 reads TGTGCCAGCAGTACGCGGACTAGCGGGAGCGATGAGCAGTTCTTC.